These T cell receptor beta chains were read from a single sample in a study of T cells after posttransplantation cyclophosphamide. Some clones are missing from TCRdb's copy, which holds only in-frame ones; the method was immunoSEQ multiplex PCR. The sample consists of roughly 24,000 clones, roughly nine tenths of them appearing once. The sequences come from PBMCs, collected after an allogeneic stem cell transplant with a calcineurin inhibitor and methotrexate. All receptors come from a female patient aged 50-59 years who received an allogeneic stem cell transplant from an unrelated donor, was CMV-positive, and had chronic GVHD only. Some of the T cells may derive from the graft donor. CDR3s include the opening cysteine and the closing phenylalanine or tryptophan. D genes are given only for firm matches. The size entry is marked missing in some rows and otherwise reads once, few, many or a size class.

>TRBJ2-3|TRBV29-1|NA|NA
TGCAGCGTTGAAGGCGGTTGGCCGACAGATACGCAGTATTTT
CSVEGGWPTDTQYF
>TRBJ2-7|TRBV19|TRBD1|NA
TGTGCCAGTAGTATTCAGGGACAGGGGCTCTACGAGCAGTACTTC
CASSIQGQGLYEQYF
>TRBJ2-7|TRBV27|TRBD2|NA
TGTGCCAGCAGCCCAGGGACTAGCGGCTCCTACGAGCAGTACTTC
CASSPGTSGSYEQYF
>TRBJ2-1|TRBV7-2|NA|NA
TGTGCCAGCAGCTTAGCGCGGTCCCGGGGCAATGAGCAGTTCTTC
CASSLARSRGNEQFF
>TRBJ2-6|TRBV9|NA|NA
TGTGCCAGCAGCGTAGTAAAGTGGTGGGAGTCCTTTACTGGGGCCAACGTCCTGACTTTC
CASSVVKWWESFTGANVLTF
>TRBJ1-5|TRBV30|NA|NA
TGTGCCTGGAGAGATGGCAGTAATCAGCCCCAGCATTTT
CAWRDGSNQPQHF
>TRBJ2-1|TRBV5-8|TRBD2|NA
TGTGCCAGCAGCTTTCGACTAGCGGGAGGTCTCAATGAGCAGTTCTTC
CASSFRLAGGLNEQFF
>TRBJ2-1|TRBV4-3|NA|once
TGCGCCAGCAGCCAGACTAGGTTTGAAAACAATGAGCAGTTCTTC
CASSQTRFENNEQFF
>TRBJ1-1|TRBV28|NA|NA
TGTGCCAGCACCTGGGGAGGCAGGGACACTGAAGCTTTCTTT
CASTWGGRDTEAFF
>TRBJ2-1|TRBV29-1|TRBD2|NA
TGCAGCGTTGAAGATCCCCAGCGGGAGCTCAATGAGCAGTTCTTC
CSVEDPQRELNEQFF
>TRBJ2-3|TRBV7-6|TRBD2|NA
TGTGCCAGCAGCCCTCTAGCGGGAGGATTAGATACGCAGTATTTT
CASSPLAGGLDTQYF
>TRBJ2-7|TRBV19|TRBD2|NA
TGTGCCAGTAGTACCTCGGGACTAGCGGGAGTCGAGCAGTACTTC
CASSTSGLAGVEQYF
>TRBJ2-3|TRBV6-4|NA|NA
TGTGCCAGCAGCCGAGGCGGTAAACGCACAGATACGCAGTATTTT
CASSRGGKRTDTQYF
>TRBJ2-2|TRBV5-6|NA|NA
TGTGCCAGCAGCTTGGCCAGGGCCAAGGGGGAGCTGTTTTTT
CASSLARAKGELFF
>TRBJ2-3|TRBV18|NA|NA
TGTGCCAGCTCAGTCGACAGTGGTGATACGCAGTATTTT
CASSVDSGDTQYF
>TRBJ2-2|TRBV5-1|TRBD1|NA
TGCGCCAGCAGTACCGGGACAGGGATAACCGGGGAGCTGTTTTTT
CASSTGTGITGELFF
>TRBJ1-4|TRBV28|TRBD1|once
TGTGCCAGCAGCCCGAGGGCAGGGGGTGGCGAAAAACTGTTTTTT
CASSPRAGGGEKLFF
>TRBJ1-2|TRBV5-4|TRBD1|NA
TGTGCCAGCGTTGGTGTGGACAGGCAACCTTATGGCTACACCTTC
CASVGVDRQPYGYTF
>TRBJ2-3|TRBV4-1|TRBD1|NA
TGCGCCAGCAGCCAAGAAGGACAGGGGGCGGGCGGAGATACGCAGTATTTT
CASSQEGQGAGGDTQYF
>TRBJ2-1|TRBV5-1|TRBD2|NA
TGCGCCAGCACGGGGACTAGCGGCCCCAATGAGCAGTTCTTC
CASTGTSGPNEQFF
>TRBJ2-1|TRBV9|NA|NA
TGTGCCAGCAGCGTAGCCCCTAGCCCCTACAATGAGCAGTTCTTC
CASSVAPSPYNEQFF
>TRBJ1-1|TRBV9|TRBD1|NA
TGTGCCAGCAGCGTAGTAAGGGACAGCGAAGCTTTCTTT
CASSVVRDSEAFF
>TRBJ1-2|TRBV5-1|NA|NA
TGCGCCAGCAGCTTGGAGGGGTTTAACTATGGCTACACCTTC
CASSLEGFNYGYTF
>TRBJ2-5|TRBV6-5|TRBD2|NA
TGTGCCAGCACGGGTAGCGGGAAGGAGACCCAGTACTTC
CASTGSGKETQYF
>TRBJ1-2|TRBV19|TRBD1|NA
TGTGCCAGTAGTTCGGGACAGCTTAACTATGGCTACACCTTC
CASSSGQLNYGYTF
>TRBJ2-1|TRBV7-2|TRBD1|NA
TGTGCCAGCAGCTTATGGATTCAGACGGGACAGGGGGCATGGAATGAGCAGTTCTTC
CASSLWIQTGQGAWNEQFF
>TRBJ1-5|TRBV4-1|TRBD1|NA
TGCGCCAGCAGCCAGGGTCGACAGGGGCTTCAGCCCCAGCATTTT
CASSQGRQGLQPQHF
>TRBJ1-1|TRBV6-1|TRBD1|NA
TGTGCCAGCAGTGAATGGCGTTCAGGGGGAGGTGAAGCTTTCTTT
CASSEWRSGGGEAFF
>TRBJ1-2|TRBV28|NA|NA
TGTGCCAGCAGTTTATGGCCGCGCGCTGACTATGGCTACACCTTC
CASSLWPRADYGYTF
>TRBJ2-3|TRBV5-1|TRBD1|NA
TGCGCCAGCTCCCAGGCCAGACAGGGGGGAGGGGGCACAGATACGCAGTATTTT
CASSQARQGGGGTDTQYF
>TRBJ1-2|TRBV6-6|NA|NA
TGTGCCACCGAGAAGAGGTATTCCGGAGGCTATGGCTACACCTTC
CATEKRYSGGYGYTF
>TRBJ2-3|TRBV5-5|TRBD2|NA
TGTGCCAGCAGCTGGGAGGGCAGACCCACAGATACGCAGTATTTT
CASSWEGRPTDTQYF
>TRBJ2-7|TRBV10-2|TRBD1|NA
TGCGCCATACAAGACGGAACCGGGACAGGGGGCCGGGAGCAGTACTTC
CAIQDGTGTGGREQYF
>TRBJ2-2|TRBV9|TRBD1|NA
TGTGCCAGCAGCGCCGAGGACAGGTCATTGTCGATCGGGGAGCTGTTTTTT
CASSAEDRSLSIGELFF
>TRBJ2-5|TRBV2|NA|NA
TGTGCCAGCAGTGTAGCTGCTGGAGGGGAGACCCAGTACTTC
CASSVAAGGETQYF
>TRBJ1-6|TRBV30|TRBD1|NA
TGTGCCTGGAGCCGAGGACAGGCGGATTCACCCCTCCACTTT
CAWSRGQADSPLHF
>TRBJ2-7|TRBV19|NA|NA
TGTGCCAGTAGTATCCAGGGGTATAGTTTCTACGAGCAGTACTTC
CASSIQGYSFYEQYF
>TRBJ2-7|TRBV11-2|TRBD1|NA
TGTGCCAGCAGCTTAGGGACAGGGCGCTACGAGCAGTACTTC
CASSLGTGRYEQYF
>TRBJ2-7|TRBV27|TRBD2|NA
TGTGCCAGCAGTCCCCGATCTAGCGGAGGCGAGCAGTACTTC
CASSPRSSGGEQYF
>TRBJ2-7|TRBV2|TRBD1|NA
TGTGCCAGCACCTGGGACAGGTCCGTCGAGCAGTACTTC
CASTWDRSVEQYF
>TRBJ2-7|TRBV5-1|TRBD2|once
TGCGCCAGCAGCATCGGGACTAGCAATAGCTACGAGCAGTACTTC
CASSIGTSNSYEQYF
>TRBJ1-5|TRBV27|NA|NA
TGTGCCAGCAGTCCAGTAGGGGTTAGCAATCAGCCCCAGCATTTT
CASSPVGVSNQPQHF
>TRBJ2-1|TRBV27|NA|NA
TGTGCCAGCAGTTTTGAGTCGGGGAGCAATGAGCAGTTCTTC
CASSFESGSNEQFF
>TRBJ1-4|TRBV6-6|NA|once
TGTGCCAGCAGACGGGAGCTTAATGAAAAACTGTTTTTT
CASRRELNEKLFF
>TRBJ2-7|TRBV5-8|TRBD2|NA
TGTGCCAGCACCATTGGACTAGCTCAGCACGAGCAGTACTTC
CASTIGLAQHEQYF
>TRBJ2-3|TRBV5-1|NA|NA
TGCGCCAGCAGCAATGGGCGGGGAAGCACAGATACGCAGTATTTT
CASSNGRGSTDTQYF
>TRBJ2-3|TRBV5-1|TRBD2|NA
TGCGCCAGCAGCTTGATAGCGGGAGGGGATACGCAGTATTTT
CASSLIAGGDTQYF
>TRBJ2-7|TRBV4-1|TRBD2|NA
TGCGCCAGCAGCCAAGAGCATTCGGGACTAGCGAACTACGAGCAGTACTTC
CASSQEHSGLANYEQYF
>TRBJ1-1|TRBV6-6|NA|NA
TGTGCCAGCATGGAACAGGGGAACACTGAAGCTTTCTTT
CASMEQGNTEAFF
>TRBJ1-5|TRBV5-5|TRBD1|NA
TGTGCCAGCAGGACAGGGCCGGGCAATCAGCCCCAGCATTTT
CASRTGPGNQPQHF
>TRBJ1-2|TRBV7-8|NA|NA
TGTGCCAGCAGCCTTACCCCCGCGGGGCATATTTACCATGGCTACACCTTC
CASSLTPAGHIYHGYTF